This note documents a single T cell receptor (beta chain) sequence. Its matching antigen is unknown. The data belong to a study of CD8 T cells in ankylosing spondylitis. This CDR3 has 12 residues. CDR1 is SEHNR, CDR2 FQNEAQ, per germline (reference sequence). The J segment lost 10 bases and the V segment lost 5 bases, leaving 5 bases of the junction unmatched. Notes on the study in general: Reportedly, disease-linked clones are significantly enriched in ankylosing spondylitis patients' matched synovial fluid. Some motif variants had been reported before (in reactive arthritis synovial fluid and blood). There was a TCR beta motif, made of fewer than 10 highly homologous variants, that appeared characteristic of ankylosing spondylitis blood.

Libraries for TCR beta were made by quantitative 5'-RACE with molecular barcodes. TCRdb reprocessed the 5' RACE reads via MiXCR and lists one record per CDR3 protein. The data contain about 300,000 distinct CDR3 sequences, approximately 10% of them singletons. The sequence came from a female donor with ankylosing spondylitis or in good health (not recorded which). Sequenced sample: blood, either unsorted or a sorted T cell fraction (not recorded which). The chain combines TRBV7-9 with TRBJ2-1; 7 nucleotides match TRBD1. The CDR3 sequence is CASSLRGSEQFF. The CDR3 DNA follows: TGTGCCAGCAGCCTCAGGGGGAGCGAGCAGTTCTTC.